The clone carrying this T cell receptor (beta chain) was seen at least ten times. This entry is derived from a study of spatial heterogeneity in lung cancer. TCRdb redid the calling of the 5' RACE reads with MiXCR, one entry per CDR3 protein. The sample has about 92,000 distinct CDR3 sequences, 10% to 15% seen once. The time point was: sample taken at primary tumor resection. Sequencing covered unsorted whole RNA taken from tumor, nontumor lung or frozen PBMC. The sequences come from PBMCs, collected at surgery. This receptor was identified in a male donor with early-stage non-small cell lung cancer.

This chain's CDR3 is CASRTGGEVTEAFF. CDR3 nucleotides: TGTGCCAGCAGAACAGGGGGCGAAGTCACTGAAGCTTTCTTT. V usage is TRBV6-2 or TRBV6-3 and J usage is TRBJ1-1; 9 nucleotides match TRBD1. CDR3 length equals 14 residues. The V and J ends lost 6 bases and 4 bases, in that order; junction bases with no gene match: 6. Germline V gives CDR1 MNHEY, CDR2 SVGEGT.